The text below deals with one T cell receptor beta chain. The germline CDR1 and CDR2 sequences are SNHLY and FYNNEI. The CDR3 contains 14 residues. The V end was cut by 6 bases, the J end by 0 bases, with 9 bases between. This sample's treatment: randomized to nivolumab then ipilimumab (arm A) or the reverse (arm B). Live CD3+CD8+ CD19− CD56− cells were sorted from PBMCs. Some clones are missing from TCRdb's copy, which holds only in-frame ones; the method was immunoSEQ multiplex PCR. The sample carries 20,000 or so clones, around 73% recorded once. These data are taken from a study of sequential checkpoint blockade in melanoma. Study-level background: Patients were randomized 1:1 to nivolumab-then-ipilimumab or ipilimumab-then-nivolumab first-line. Maintenance nivolumab came after either treatment sequence.

Material: CD8+ T cells sorted from blood (inferred from file names), obtained from a patient given nivolumab and ipilimumab in sequence. This TCR came from a human donor with melanoma. V gene TRBV2 combines with J gene TRBJ1-3; D is uncertain. Here the CDR3 DNA reads TGTGCCAGCAGCGACCGGAGCTCTGGAAACACCATATATTTT. Encoded protein: CASSDRSSGNTIYF.